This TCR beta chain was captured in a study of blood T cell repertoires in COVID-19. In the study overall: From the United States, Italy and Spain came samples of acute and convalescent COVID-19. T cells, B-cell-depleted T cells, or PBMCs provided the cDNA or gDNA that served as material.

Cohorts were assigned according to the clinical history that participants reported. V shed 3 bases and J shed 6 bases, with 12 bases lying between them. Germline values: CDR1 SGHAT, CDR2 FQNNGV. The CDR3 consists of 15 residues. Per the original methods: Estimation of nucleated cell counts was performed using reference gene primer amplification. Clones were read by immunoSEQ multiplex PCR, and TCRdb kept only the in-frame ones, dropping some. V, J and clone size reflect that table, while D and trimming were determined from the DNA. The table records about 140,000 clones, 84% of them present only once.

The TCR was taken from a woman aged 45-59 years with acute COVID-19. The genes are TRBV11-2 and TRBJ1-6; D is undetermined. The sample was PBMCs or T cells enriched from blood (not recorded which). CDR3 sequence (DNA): TGTGCCAGCAGCTTTCTTTCCGGCGGTAATTCACCCCTCCACTTT. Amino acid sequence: CASSFLSGGNSPLHF.